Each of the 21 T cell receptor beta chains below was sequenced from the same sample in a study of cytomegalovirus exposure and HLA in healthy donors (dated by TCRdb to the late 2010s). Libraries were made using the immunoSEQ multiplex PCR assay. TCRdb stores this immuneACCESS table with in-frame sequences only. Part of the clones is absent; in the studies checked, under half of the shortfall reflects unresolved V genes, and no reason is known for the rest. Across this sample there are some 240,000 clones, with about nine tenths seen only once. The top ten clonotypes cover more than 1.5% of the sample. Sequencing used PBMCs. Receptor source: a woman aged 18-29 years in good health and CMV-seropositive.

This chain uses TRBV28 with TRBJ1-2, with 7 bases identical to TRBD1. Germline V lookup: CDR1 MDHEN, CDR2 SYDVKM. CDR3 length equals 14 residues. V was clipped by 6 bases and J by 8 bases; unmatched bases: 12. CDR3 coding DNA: TGTGCCAGCAGGGACGTACAGGGGTTCGAAGGCTACACCTTC. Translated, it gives CASRDVQGFEGYTF.

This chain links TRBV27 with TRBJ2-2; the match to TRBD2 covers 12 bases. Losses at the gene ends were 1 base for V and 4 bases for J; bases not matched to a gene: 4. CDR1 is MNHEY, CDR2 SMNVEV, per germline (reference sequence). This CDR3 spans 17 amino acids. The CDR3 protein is CASSLLLAGGLTGELFF. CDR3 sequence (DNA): TGTGCCAGCAGTTTATTGCTAGCGGGAGGGCTCACCGGGGAGCTGTTTTTT.

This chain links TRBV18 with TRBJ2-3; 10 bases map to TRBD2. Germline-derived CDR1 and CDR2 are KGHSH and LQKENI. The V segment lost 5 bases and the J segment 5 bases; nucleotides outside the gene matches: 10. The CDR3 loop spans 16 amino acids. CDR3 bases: TGTGCCAGCTCATACAAGCGGGAGGGCCAGGGAGATACGCAGTATTTT. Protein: CASSYKREGQGDTQYF.

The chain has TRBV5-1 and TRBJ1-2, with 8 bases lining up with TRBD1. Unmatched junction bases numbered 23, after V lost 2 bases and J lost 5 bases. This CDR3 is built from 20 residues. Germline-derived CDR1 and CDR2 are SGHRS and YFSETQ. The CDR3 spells CASSFGQGGFGANGAYGYTF. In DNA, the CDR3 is TGCGCCAGCAGCTTCGGACAGGGAGGGTTTGGGGCCAATGGGGCTTATGGCTACACCTTC.

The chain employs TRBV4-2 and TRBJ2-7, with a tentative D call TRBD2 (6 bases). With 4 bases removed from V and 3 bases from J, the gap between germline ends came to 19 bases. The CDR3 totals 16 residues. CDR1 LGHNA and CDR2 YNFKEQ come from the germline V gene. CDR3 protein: CASSPRFRGTHYEQYF. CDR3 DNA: TGTGCCAGCAGCCCCAGATTTCGCGGGACCCACTACGAGCAGTACTTC.

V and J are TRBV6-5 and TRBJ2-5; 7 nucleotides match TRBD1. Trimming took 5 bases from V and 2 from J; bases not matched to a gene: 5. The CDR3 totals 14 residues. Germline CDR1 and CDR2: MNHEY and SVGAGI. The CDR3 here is CASSRQGPQETQYF. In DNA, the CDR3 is TGTGCCAGCAGTCGACAGGGCCCACAAGAGACCCAGTACTTC.

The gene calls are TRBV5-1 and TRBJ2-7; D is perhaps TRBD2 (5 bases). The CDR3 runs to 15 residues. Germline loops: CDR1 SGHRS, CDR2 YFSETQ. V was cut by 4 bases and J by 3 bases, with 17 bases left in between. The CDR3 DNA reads TGCGCCAGCAGCGCCCGGTTGGCGGGTGTCTACGAGCAGTACTTC. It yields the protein CASSARLAGVYEQYF. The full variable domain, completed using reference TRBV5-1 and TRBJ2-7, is KAGVTQTPRYLIKTRGQQVTLSCSPISGHRSVSWYQQTPGQGLQFLFEYFSETQRNKGNFPGRFSGRQFSNSRSEMNVSTLELGDSALYLCASSARLAGVYEQYFGPGTRLTVT.

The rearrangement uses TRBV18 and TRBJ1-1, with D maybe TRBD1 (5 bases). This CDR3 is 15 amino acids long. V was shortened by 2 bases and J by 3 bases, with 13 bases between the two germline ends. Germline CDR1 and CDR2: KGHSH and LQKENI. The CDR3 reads CASSPSYRWDTEAFF. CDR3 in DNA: TGTGCCAGCTCACCATCATACAGGTGGGACACTGAAGCTTTCTTT.

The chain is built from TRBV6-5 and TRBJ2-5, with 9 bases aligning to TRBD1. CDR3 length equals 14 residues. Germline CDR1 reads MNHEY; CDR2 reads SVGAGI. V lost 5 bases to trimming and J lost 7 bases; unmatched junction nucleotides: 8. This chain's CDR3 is CASSEVPGQGTQYF. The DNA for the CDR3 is TGTGCCAGCAGTGAAGTCCCGGGACAGGGGACCCAGTACTTC.

The CDR3 bases are TGTGCCAGCTCACTGTCTAACTACGAGCAGTACTTC. The encoded protein is CASSLSNYEQYF. V and J are TRBV18 and TRBJ2-7; the D is unclear. V lost 4 bases to trimming and J lost 3 bases, with 7 bases between them. CDR1 and CDR2 (germline): KGHSH, LQKENI. The CDR3 extends over 12 amino acids.

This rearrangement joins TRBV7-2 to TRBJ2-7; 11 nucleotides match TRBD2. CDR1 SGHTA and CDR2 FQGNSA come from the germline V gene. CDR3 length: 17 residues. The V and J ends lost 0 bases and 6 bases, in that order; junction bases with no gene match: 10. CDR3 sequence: CASSLATSGELTREQYF. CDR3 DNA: TGTGCCAGCAGCTTAGCGACTAGCGGGGAGTTAACGCGCGAGCAGTACTTC.

The chain's CDR3 is CASSAKEGANTEAFF. The CDR3 nucleotides read TGTGCCAGCAGTGCAAAGGAGGGGGCGAACACTGAAGCTTTCTTT. The rearrangement links TRBV6-1 to TRBJ1-1; 7 nucleotides agree with TRBD1. The germline V gene encodes CDR1 MNHNS and CDR2 SASEGT. V lost 4 bases and J lost 1; bases outside the gene matches: 6. The CDR3 contains 15 residues.

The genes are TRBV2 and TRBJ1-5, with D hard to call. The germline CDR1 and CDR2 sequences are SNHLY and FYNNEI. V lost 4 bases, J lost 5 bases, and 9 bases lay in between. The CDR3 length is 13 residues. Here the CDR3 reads CASSAGTDQPQHF. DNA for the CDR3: TGTGCCAGCAGTGCGGGAACGGATCAGCCCCAGCATTTT.

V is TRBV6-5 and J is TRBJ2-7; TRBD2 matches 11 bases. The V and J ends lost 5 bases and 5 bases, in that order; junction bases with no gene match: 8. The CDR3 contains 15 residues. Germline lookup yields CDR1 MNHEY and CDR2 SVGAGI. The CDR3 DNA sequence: TGTGCCAGCAGTCCCAGAGTAGCGGGAGGGCACGAGCAGTACTTC. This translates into CASSPRVAGGHEQYF.

The CDR3 is CASKGLGQGAREQYF. The CDR3 bases are TGTGCCAGCAAAGGCCTGGGACAGGGGGCGCGGGAGCAGTACTTC. This rearrangement joins TRBV6-1 to TRBJ2-7; 12 nucleotides agree with TRBD1. V lost 7 bases to trimming and J lost 7 bases; unmatched junction nucleotides: 11. The CDR3 consists of 15 residues. In germline, CDR1 is MNHNS, CDR2 SASEGT.

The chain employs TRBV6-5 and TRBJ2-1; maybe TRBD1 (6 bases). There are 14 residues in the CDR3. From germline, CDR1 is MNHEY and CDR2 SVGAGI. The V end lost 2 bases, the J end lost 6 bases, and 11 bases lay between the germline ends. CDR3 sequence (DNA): TGTGCCAGCAGTTACAGTACAGGGCTCAATGAGCAGTTCTTC. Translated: CASSYSTGLNEQFF.

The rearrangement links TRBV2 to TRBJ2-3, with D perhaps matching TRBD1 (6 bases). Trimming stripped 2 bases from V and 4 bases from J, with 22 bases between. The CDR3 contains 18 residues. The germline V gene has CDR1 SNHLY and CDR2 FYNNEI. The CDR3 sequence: CASSEWISGGRGPDTQYF. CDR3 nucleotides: TGTGCCAGCAGTGAATGGATTAGTGGGGGCAGGGGCCCAGATACGCAGTATTTT.

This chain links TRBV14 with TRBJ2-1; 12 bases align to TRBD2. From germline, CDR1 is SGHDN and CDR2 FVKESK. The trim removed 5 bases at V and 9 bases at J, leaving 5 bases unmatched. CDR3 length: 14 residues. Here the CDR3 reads CASSSSGRAAEQFF. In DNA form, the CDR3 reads TGTGCCAGCAGCTCTAGCGGGAGGGCCGCTGAGCAGTTCTTC.

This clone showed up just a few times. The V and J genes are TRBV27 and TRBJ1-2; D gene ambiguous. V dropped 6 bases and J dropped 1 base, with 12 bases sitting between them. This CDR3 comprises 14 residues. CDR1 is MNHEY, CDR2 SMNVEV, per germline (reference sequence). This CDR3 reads CASRTPGGNYGYTF. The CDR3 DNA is TGTGCCAGCAGAACGCCAGGAGGTAACTATGGCTACACCTTC.

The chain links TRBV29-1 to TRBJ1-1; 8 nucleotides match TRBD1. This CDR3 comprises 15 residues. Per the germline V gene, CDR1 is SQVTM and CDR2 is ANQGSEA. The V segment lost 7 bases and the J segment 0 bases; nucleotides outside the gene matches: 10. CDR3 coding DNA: TGCAGCGCCAGGACAGGGAGCCCTATGAACACTGAAGCTTTCTTT. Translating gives CSARTGSPMNTEAFF.

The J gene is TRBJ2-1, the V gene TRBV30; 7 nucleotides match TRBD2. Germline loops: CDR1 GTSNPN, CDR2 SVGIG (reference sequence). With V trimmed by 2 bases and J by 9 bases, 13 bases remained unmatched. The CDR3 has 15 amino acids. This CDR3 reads CAWSTGLGTAAEQFF. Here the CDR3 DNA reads TGTGCCTGGAGTACTGGACTAGGAACAGCTGCTGAGCAGTTCTTC.